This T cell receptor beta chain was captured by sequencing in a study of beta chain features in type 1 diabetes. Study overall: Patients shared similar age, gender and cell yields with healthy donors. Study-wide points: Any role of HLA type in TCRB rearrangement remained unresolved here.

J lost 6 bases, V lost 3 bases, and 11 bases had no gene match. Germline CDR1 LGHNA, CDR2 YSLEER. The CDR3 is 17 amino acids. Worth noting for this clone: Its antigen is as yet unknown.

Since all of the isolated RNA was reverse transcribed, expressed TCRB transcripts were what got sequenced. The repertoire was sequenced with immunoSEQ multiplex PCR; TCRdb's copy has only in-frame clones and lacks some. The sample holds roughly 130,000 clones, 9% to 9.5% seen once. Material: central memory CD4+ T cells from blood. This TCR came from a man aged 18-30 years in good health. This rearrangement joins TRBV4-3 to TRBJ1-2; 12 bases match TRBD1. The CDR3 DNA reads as TGCGCCAGCAGCCACGACCGGGACAGGGGGCGAAGGCATGGCTACACCTTC. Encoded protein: CASSHDRDRGRRHGYTF.